One sample yielded the 11 T cell receptor beta chains listed below, sequenced in a study of post-analysis software for immune sequencing data. These receptors are not linked to any known antigen. Each TCR beta cDNA library carried unique molecular identifiers. TCRdb analysed the PCR reads with MiXCR anew, one entry per CDR3 protein. The sample lists fewer than 700,000 distinct CDR3 sequences, about 40% seen once, with more than 1.5% in the top ten. Findings and limits, study-wide: Comparison of patients with controls showed 4 to 6 TRBV segments more frequent in patients, TRBV5-6, TRBV5-1 and TRBV20-1 among them.

Sequenced sample: blood. The receptors were sampled from a girl aged 10-17 years with multiple sclerosis.

This clonotype was counted a few times. The chain combines TRBV6-4 with TRBJ2-1, with D maybe TRBD1 (6 bases). The CDR3 is 13 amino acids. Germline V gives CDR1 MRHNA, CDR2 SNTAGT. Trimming pared 2 bases from V and 10 bases from J, leaving 12 bases between. CDR3 region: CASSDEGDREQFF. CDR3 sequence (DNA): TGTGCCAGCAGTGACGAGGGAGACAGGGAGCAGTTCTTC.

The rearrangement joins TRBV7-9 to TRBJ1-2; D is uncertain. The CDR3 is made up of 17 amino acids. Trimming took off 1 base at V and 2 bases at J, with 17 bases between the two ends. The germline CDR1 and CDR2 sequences are SEHNR and FQNEAQ (reference sequence). CDR3 in amino acids: CASSLGVGVLVNYGYTF. DNA of the CDR3: TGTGCCAGCAGCTTAGGGGTCGGCGTACTTGTGAACTATGGCTACACCTTC.

This chain connects TRBV24-1 to TRBJ2-1; 11 nucleotides match TRBD2. This CDR3 has 16 residues. J gave up 2 bases and V 7 bases, and 6 bases lay outside the gene matches. Germline V gene lookup returns CDR1 KGHDR and CDR2 SFDVKD. Written as DNA, the CDR3 is TGTGCCACCAGCCCTAGCGGGGGGACACCCTACAATGAGCAGTTCTTC. It specifies CATSPSGGTPYNEQFF.

This clonotype came up a few times. This chain links TRBV20-1 with TRBJ2-1, with D possibly matching TRBD2 (7 bases). Germline values: CDR1 DFQATT, CDR2 SNEGSKA (reference sequence). The V and J ends lost 8 bases and 2 bases respectively, with 13 bases between them. The CDR3 runs to 13 residues. This CDR3 is CSPGGAAYNEQFF. The CDR3 DNA sequence: TGCAGTCCTGGGGGGGCCGCCTACAATGAGCAGTTCTTC.

This clonotype was seen only a few times. This sequence joins TRBV6-6 and TRBJ2-1; a possible D gene is TRBD2 (5 bases). With 2 bases removed from V and 10 bases from J, the gap between germline ends came to 12 bases. CDR1 and CDR2 from the germline V gene are MNHNY and SVGAGI (reference sequence). This CDR3 has 13 residues. The CDR3 is CASSYNGEREQFF. DNA of the CDR3: TGTGCCAGCAGTTACAACGGGGAAAGGGAGCAGTTCTTC.

The V and J genes are TRBV11-1 and TRBJ2-7; 11 bases map to TRBD2. Germline V gene data show CDR1 as SGHAT and CDR2 as FQDESV (reference sequence). V shed 4 bases, J shed 6 bases, and the junction held 5 bases outside the gene matches. CDR3 length: 14 residues. The CDR3 region is CASSSTSGGGEQYF. The CDR3 DNA reads TGTGCCAGCAGCTCAACTAGCGGGGGCGGCGAGCAGTACTTC.

The rearrangement links TRBV10-3 to TRBJ2-3; D may be TRBD1 (6 bases). The V end was cut by 3 bases, the J end by 3 bases, with 16 bases between. The CDR3 length is 16 residues. The V gene's germline CDR1 is ENHRY and CDR2 SYGVKD. DNA for the CDR3: TGTGCCATCAGTGATGGGCCACAGGGTCTTACAGATACGCAGTATTTT. Encoded protein: CAISDGPQGLTDTQYF.

The V gene is TRBV7-9, the J gene TRBJ2-1, with 10 bases identical to TRBD2. Trimming at V came to 5 bases and at J to 7 bases, leaving 8 bases not matched to a gene. The CDR3 totals 15 residues. Germline CDR1 is SEHNR and CDR2 is FQNEAQ (reference sequence). The CDR3 loop is CASSPDPSGSNEQFF. CDR3 in DNA: TGTGCCAGCAGCCCGGATCCTAGCGGGAGTAATGAGCAGTTCTTC.

The count of this clonotype is one. The chain has TRBV27 and TRBJ2-5; D perhaps matches TRBD1 (6 bases). V was cut by 3 bases and J by 5 bases, with 10 bases left in between. Germline assignment: CDR1 MNHEY and CDR2 SMNVEV (reference sequence). The CDR3 totals 13 residues. CDR3 nucleotide sequence: TGTGCCAGCAGTTTTTCAGGGGTGGAGACCCAGTACTTC. Translated: CASSFSGVETQYF.

On this clonotype: One junction end does not reproduce the germline sequence, and a read error may be involved. The V and J genes are TRBV28 and TRBJ1-2; D remains unclear. The germline V gene encodes CDR1 MDHEN and CDR2 SYDVKM. This CDR3 contains 11 residues. The CDR3 loop reads CASSPNVGCTF. The CDR3 DNA follows: TGTGCCAGTTCCCCTAATGTTGGCTGCACCTTC.

The V and J genes are TRBV6-4 and TRBJ2-6, with 11 bases aligning to TRBD1. The CDR3 covers 17 residues. Germline V gene sequence: CDR1 MRHNA, CDR2 SNTAGT. V shed 2 bases, J shed 0 bases, and the junction held 0 bases outside the gene matches. The CDR3 DNA reads TGTGCCAGCAGTGACGGGACAGGGGGCTCTGGGGCCAACGTCCTGACTTTC. Residues: CASSDGTGGSGANVLTF.